This T cell receptor (beta chain) appears in the sequencing data of a study of blood T cell repertoires in COVID-19. V lost 6 bases and J lost 6, with 16 bases in between. CDR3 length: 14 residues. Germline V CDR1 and CDR2: MNHEY, SMNVEV (reference sequence). Using immunoSEQ multiplex PCR, the repertoire was profiled, and TCRdb retains in-frame clones only, with some absent. This table has 200,000 to 300,000 clones, about 86% appearing once. The sequenced sample was peripheral blood. The genes are TRBV27 and TRBJ2-3, with unresolved D. The source is a man aged 25-40 years with active or convalescent COVID-19. The CDR3 sequence: CASSPTTTGDTQYF. In DNA form, the CDR3 reads TGTGCCAGCAGCCCCACCACGACTGGGGATACGCAGTATTTT.